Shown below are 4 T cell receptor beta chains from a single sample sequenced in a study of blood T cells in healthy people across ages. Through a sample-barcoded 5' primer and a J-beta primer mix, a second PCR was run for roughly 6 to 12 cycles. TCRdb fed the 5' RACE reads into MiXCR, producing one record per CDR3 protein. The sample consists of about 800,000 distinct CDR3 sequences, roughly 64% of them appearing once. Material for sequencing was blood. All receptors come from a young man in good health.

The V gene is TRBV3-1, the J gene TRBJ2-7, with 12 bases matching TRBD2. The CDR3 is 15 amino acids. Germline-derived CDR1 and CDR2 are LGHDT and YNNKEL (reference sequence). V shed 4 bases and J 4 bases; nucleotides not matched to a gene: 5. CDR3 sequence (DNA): TGTGCCAGCAGCCCGACTAGCGGGAGCCTATACGAGCAGTACTTC. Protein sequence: CASSPTSGSLYEQYF.

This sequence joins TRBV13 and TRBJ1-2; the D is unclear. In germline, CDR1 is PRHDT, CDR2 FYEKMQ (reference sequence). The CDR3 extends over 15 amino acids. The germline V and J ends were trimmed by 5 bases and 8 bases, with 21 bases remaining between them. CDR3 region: CASSHAEEGFAGYTF. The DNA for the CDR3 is TGTGCCAGCAGCCACGCCGAGGAGGGTTTTGCGGGCTACACCTTC.

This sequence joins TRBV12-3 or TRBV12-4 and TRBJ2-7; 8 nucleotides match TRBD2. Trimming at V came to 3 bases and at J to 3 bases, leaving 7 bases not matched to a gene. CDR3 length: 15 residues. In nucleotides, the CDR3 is TGTGCCAGCAGTTTTATAGCGGGATCCCTCTACGAGCAGTACTTC. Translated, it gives CASSFIAGSLYEQYF.

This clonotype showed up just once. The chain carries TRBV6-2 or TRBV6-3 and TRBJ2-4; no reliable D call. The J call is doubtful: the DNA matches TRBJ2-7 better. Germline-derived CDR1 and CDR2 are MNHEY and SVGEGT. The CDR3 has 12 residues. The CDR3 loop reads CASRDPPGEQYF. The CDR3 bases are TGTGCCAGCAGAGACCCCCCAGGCGAGCAGTACTTC.